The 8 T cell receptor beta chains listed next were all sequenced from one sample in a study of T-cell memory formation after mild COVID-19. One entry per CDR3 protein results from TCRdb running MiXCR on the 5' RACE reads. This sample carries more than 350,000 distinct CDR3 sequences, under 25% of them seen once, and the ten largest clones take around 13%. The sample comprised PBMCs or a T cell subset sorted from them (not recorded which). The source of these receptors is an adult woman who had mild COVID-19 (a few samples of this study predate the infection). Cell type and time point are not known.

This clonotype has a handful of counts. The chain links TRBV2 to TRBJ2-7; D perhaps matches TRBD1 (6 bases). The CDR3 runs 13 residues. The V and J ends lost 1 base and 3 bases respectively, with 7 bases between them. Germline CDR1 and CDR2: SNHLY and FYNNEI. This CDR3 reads CASSEGTVYEQYF. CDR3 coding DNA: TGTGCCAGCAGTGAAGGGACAGTCTACGAGCAGTACTTC.

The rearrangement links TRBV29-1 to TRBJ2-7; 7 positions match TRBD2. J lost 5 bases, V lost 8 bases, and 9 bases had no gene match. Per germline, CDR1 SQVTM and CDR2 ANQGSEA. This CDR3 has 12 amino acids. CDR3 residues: CSRQRDSDEQYF. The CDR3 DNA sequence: TGCAGCCGTCAGCGGGATAGCGACGAGCAGTACTTC.

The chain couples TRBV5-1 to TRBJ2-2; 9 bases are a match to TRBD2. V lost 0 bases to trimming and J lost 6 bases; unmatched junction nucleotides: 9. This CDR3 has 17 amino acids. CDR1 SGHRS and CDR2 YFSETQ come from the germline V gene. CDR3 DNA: TGCGCCAGCAGCTTGGTTGCAGCTAGCGGGATGCCCGGGGAGCTGTTTTTT. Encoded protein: CASSLVAASGMPGELFF.

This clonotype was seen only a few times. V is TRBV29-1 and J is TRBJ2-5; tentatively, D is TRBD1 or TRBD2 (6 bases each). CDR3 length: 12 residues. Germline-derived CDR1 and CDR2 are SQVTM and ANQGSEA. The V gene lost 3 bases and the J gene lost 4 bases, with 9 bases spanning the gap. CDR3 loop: CSVEEGGETQYF. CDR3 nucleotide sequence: TGCAGCGTTGAGGAGGGGGGAGAGACCCAGTACTTC.

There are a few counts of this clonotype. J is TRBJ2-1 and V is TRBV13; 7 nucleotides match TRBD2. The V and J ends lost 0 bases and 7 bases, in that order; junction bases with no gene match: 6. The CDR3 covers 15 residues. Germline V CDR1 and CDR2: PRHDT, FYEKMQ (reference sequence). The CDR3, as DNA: TGTGCCAGCAGCTTAGGCCTAGCGGCGGGGAATGAGCAGTTCTTC. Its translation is CASSLGLAAGNEQFF.

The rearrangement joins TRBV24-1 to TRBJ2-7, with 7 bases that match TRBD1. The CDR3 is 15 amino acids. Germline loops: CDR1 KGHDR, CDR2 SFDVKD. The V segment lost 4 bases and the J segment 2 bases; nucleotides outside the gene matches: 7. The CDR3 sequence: CATSEGTGTAYEQYF. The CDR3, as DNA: TGTGCCACCAGTGAGGGGACCGGGACAGCCTACGAGCAGTACTTC.

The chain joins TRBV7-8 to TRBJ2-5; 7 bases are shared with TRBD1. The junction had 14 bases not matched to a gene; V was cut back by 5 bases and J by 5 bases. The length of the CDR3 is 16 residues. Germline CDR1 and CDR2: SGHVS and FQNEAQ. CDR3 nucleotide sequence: TGTGCCAGCAGCATTAATGGGGACAGCGGTTGGGAGACCCAGTACTTC. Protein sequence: CASSINGDSGWETQYF.

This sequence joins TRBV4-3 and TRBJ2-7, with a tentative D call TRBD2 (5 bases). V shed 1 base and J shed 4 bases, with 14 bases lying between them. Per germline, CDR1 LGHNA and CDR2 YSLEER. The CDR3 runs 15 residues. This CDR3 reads CASSQVPGMGYEQYF. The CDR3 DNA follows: TGCGCCAGCAGCCAAGTCCCGGGGATGGGGTACGAGCAGTACTTC.